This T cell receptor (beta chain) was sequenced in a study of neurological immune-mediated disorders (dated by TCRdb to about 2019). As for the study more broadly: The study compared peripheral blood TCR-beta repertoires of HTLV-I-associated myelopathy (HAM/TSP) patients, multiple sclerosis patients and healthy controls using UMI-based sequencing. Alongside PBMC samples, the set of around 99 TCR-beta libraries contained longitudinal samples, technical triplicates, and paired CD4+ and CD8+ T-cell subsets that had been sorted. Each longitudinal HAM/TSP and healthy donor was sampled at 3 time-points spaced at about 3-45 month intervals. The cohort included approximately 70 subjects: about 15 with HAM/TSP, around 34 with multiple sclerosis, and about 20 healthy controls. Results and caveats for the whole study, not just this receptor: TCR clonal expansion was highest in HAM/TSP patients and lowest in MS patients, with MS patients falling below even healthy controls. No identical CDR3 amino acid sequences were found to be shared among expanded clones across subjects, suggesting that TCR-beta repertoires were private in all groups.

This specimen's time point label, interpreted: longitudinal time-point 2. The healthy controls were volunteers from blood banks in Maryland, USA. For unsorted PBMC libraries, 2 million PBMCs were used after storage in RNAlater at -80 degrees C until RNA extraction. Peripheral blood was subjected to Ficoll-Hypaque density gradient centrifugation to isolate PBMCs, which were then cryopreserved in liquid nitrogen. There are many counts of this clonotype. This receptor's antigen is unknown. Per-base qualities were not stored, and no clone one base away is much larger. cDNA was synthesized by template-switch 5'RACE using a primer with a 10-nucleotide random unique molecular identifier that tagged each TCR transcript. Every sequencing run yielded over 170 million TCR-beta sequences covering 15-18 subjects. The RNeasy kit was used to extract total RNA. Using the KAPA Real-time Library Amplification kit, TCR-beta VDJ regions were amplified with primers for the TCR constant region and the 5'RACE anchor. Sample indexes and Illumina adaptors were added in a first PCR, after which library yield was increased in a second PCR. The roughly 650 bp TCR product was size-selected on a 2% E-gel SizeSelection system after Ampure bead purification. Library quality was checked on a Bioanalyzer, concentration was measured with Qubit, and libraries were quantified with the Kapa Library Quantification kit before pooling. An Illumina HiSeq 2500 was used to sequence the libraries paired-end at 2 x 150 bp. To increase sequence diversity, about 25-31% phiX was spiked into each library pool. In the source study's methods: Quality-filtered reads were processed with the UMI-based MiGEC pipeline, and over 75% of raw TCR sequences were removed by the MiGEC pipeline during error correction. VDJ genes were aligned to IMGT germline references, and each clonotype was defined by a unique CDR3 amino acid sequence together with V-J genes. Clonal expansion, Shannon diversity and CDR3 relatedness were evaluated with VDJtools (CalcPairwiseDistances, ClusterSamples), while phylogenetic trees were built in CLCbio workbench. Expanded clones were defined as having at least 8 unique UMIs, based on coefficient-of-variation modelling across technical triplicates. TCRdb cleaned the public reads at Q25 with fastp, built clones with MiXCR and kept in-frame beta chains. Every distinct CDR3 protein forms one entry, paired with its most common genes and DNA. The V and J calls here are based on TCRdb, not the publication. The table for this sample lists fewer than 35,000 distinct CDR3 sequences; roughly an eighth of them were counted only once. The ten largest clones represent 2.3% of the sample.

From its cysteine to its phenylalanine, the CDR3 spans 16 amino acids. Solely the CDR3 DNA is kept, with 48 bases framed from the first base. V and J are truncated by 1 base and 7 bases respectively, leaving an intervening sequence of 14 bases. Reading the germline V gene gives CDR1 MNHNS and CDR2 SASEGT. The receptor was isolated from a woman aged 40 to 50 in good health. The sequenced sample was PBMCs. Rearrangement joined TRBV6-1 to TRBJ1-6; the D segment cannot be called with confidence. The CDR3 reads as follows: CASSEDAVYGNSPLHF. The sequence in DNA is TGTGCCAGCAGTGAAGATGCCGTTTACGGCAATTCACCCCTCCACTTT.